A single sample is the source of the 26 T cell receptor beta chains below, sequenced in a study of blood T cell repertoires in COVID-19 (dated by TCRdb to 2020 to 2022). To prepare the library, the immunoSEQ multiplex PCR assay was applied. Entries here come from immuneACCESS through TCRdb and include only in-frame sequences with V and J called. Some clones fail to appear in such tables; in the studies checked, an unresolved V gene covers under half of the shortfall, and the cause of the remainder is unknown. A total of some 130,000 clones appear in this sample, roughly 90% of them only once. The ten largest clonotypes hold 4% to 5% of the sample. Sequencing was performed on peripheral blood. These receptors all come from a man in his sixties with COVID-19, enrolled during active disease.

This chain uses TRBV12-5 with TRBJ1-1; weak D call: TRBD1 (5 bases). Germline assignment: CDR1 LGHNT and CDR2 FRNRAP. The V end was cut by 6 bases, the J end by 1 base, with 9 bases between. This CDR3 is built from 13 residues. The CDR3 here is CASGTDKNTEAFF. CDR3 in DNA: TGTGCTAGTGGCACGGACAAGAACACTGAAGCTTTCTTT.

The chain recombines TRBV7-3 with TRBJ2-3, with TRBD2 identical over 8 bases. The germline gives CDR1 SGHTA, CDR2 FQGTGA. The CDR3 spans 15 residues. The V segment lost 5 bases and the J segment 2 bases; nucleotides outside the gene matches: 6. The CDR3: CASSKREWATDTQYF. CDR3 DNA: TGTGCCAGCAGCAAGCGGGAGTGGGCCACAGATACGCAGTATTTT. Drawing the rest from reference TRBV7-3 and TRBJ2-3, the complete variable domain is GAGVSQTPSNKVTEKGKYVELRCDPISGHTALYWYRQSLGQGPEFLIYFQGTGAADDSGLPNDRFFAVRPEGSVSTLKIQRTERGDSAVYLCASSKREWATDTQYFGPGTRLTVL.

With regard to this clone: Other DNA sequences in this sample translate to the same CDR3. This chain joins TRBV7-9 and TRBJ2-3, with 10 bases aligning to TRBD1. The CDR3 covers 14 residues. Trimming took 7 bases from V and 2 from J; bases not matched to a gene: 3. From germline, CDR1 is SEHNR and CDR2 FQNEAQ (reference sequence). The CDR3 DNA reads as TGTGCCAGCACCGGGACAGGGGCCACAGATACGCAGTATTTT. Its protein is CASTGTGATDTQYF.

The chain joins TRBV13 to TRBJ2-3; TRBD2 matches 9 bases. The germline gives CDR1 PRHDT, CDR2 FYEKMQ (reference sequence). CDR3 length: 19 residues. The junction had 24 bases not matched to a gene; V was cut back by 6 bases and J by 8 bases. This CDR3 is CASSSGQTLAGDSPITQYF. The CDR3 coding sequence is TGTGCCAGCAGTTCGGGACAGACGTTAGCGGGAGACTCGCCCATTACGCAGTATTTT.

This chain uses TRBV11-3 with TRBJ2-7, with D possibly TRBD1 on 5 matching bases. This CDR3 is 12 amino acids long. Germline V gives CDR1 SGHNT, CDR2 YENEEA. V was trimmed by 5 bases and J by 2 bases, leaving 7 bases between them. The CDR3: CASSRQPYEQYF. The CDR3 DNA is TGTGCCAGCAGCCGACAGCCCTACGAGCAGTACTTC.

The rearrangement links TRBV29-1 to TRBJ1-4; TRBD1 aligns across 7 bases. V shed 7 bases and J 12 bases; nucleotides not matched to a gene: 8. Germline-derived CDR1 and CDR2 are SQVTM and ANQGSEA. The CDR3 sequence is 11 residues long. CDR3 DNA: TGCAGCGAACAGGGGCCAGAGGAACTGTTTTTT. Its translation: CSEQGPEELFF. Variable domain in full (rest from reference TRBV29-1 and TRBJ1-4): SAVISQKPSRDICQRGTSLTIQCQVDSQVTMMFWYRQQPGQSLTLIATANQGSEATYESGFVIDKFPISRPNLTFSTLTVSNMSPEDSSIYLCSEQGPEELFFGSGTQLSVL.

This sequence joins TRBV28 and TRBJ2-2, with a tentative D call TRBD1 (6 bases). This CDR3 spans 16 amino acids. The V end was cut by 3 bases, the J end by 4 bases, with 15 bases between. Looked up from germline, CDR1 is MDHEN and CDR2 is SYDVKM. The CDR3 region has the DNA TGTGCCAGCAGTTTTTCGACAGGTCCGGGCACCGGGGAGCTGTTTTTT. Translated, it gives CASSFSTGPGTGELFF.

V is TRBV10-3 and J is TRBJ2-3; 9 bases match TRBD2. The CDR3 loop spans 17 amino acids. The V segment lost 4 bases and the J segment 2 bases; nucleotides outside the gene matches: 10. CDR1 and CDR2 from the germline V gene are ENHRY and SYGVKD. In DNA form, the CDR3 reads TGTGCCATCAGTGGGGGGACTAGCTTGGACTCCACAGATACGCAGTATTTT. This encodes CAISGGTSLDSTDTQYF.

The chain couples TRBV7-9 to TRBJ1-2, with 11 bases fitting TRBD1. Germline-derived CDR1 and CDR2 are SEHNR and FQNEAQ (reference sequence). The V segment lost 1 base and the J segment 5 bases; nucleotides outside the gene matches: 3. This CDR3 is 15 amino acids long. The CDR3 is CASSLGRDRGYGYTF. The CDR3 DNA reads TGTGCCAGCAGCTTAGGGCGGGACAGGGGGTATGGCTACACCTTC.

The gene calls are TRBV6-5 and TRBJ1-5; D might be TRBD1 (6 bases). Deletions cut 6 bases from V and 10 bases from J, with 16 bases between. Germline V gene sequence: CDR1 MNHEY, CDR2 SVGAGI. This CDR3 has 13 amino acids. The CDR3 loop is CASRGGALGPQHF. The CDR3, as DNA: TGTGCCAGCAGGGGGGGGGCCCTGGGACCCCAGCATTTT.

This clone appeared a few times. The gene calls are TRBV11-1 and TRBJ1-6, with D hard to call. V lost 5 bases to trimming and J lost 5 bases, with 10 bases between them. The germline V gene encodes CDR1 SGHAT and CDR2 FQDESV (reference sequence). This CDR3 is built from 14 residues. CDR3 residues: CASSRTGNNSPLHF. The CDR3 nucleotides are TGTGCCAGCAGCCGGACGGGAAATAATTCACCCCTCCACTTT. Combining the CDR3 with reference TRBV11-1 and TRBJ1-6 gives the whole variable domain EAEVAQSPRYKITEKSQAVAFWCDPISGHATLYWYRQILGQGPELLVQFQDESVVDDSQLPKDRFSAERLKGVDSTLKIQPAELGDSAMYLCASSRTGNNSPLHFGNGTRLTVT.

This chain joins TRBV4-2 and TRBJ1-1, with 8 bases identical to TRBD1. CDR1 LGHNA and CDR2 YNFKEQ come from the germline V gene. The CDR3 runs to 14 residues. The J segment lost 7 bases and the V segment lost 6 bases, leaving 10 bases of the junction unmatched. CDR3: CASSRRGQRSEAFF. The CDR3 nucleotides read TGTGCCAGCAGTCGCAGGGGGCAACGGAGTGAAGCTTTCTTT.

CDR3 in DNA: TGTGCCAGTAGCCGTTCGAGCCTGAACACTGAAGCTTTCTTT. This encodes CASSRSSLNTEAFF. The V call is TRBV19, the J call TRBJ1-1; D is unclear. The CDR3 length is 14 residues. Germline lookup yields CDR1 LNHDA and CDR2 SQIVND (reference sequence). Trimming took 6 bases from V and 0 from J, leaving 11 bases between them.

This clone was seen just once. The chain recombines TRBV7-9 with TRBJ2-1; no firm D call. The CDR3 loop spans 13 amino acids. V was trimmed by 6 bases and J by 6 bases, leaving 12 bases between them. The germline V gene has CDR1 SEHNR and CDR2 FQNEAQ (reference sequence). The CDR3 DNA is TGTGCCAGCAGACTCCTAACAGTCAATGAGCAGTTCTTC. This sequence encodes CASRLLTVNEQFF.

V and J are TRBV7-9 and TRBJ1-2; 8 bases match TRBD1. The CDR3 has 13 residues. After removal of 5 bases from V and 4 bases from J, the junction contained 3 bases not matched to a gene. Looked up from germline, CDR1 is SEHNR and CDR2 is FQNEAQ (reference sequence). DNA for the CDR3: TGTGCCAGCAGCCTGGACAGGGCCTATGGCTACACCTTC. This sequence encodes CASSLDRAYGYTF.

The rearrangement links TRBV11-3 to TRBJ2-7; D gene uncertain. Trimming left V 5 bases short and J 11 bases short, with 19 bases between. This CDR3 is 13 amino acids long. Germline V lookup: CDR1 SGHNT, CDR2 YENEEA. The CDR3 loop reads CASSPSPGLLEYF. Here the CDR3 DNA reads TGTGCCAGCAGCCCATCACCGGGTCTTCTGGAGTACTTC.

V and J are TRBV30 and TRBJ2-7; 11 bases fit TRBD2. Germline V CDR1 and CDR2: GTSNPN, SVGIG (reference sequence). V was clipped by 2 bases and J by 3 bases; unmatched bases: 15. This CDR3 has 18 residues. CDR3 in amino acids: CAWSQAISGTSGYYEQYF. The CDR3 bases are TGTGCCTGGAGTCAAGCAATCAGCGGGACTAGCGGATACTACGAGCAGTACTTC. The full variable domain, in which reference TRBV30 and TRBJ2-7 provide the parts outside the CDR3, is SQTIHQWPATLVQPVGSPLSLECTVEGTSNPNLYWYRQAAGRGLQLLFYSVGIGQISSEVPQNLSASRPQDRQFILSSKKLLLSDSGFYLCAWSQAISGTSGYYEQYFGPGTRLTVT.

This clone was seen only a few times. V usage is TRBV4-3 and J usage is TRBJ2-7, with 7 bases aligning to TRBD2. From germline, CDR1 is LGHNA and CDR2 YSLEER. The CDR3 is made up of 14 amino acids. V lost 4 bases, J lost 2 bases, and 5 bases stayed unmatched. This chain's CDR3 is CASSRTSDTYEQYF. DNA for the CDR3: TGCGCCAGCAGCCGAACTAGCGATACCTACGAGCAGTACTTC.

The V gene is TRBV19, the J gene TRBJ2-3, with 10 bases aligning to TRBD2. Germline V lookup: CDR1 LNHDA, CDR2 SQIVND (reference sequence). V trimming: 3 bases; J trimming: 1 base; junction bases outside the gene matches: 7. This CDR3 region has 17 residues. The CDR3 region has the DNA TGTGCCAGTAGTATCCTAGCGGGAGTGAAGGGCACAGATACGCAGTATTTT. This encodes CASSILAGVKGTDTQYF.

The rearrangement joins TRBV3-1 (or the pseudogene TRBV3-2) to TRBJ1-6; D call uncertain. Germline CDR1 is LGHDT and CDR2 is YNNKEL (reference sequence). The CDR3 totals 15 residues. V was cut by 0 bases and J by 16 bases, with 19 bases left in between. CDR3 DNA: TGTGCCAGCAGCCAAGATACTTTCTCAGGCGTCAGTCTCCACTTT. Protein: CASSQDTFSGVSLHF.

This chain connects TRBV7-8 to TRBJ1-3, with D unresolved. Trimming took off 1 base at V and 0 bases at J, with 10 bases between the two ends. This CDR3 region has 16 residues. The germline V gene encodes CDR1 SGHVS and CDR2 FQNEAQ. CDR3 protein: CASSLVQARSGNTIYF. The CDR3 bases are TGTGCCAGCAGCTTAGTTCAGGCCCGCTCTGGAAACACCATATATTTT.

The CDR3 nucleotides are TGTGCCAGCAGCCCGGGGGATCAGGGGGCCGATTCACCCCTCCACTTT. Protein sequence: CASSPGDQGADSPLHF. V and J are TRBV7-9 and TRBJ1-6; 8 bases are a match to TRBD1. Trimming at V came to 5 bases and at J to 8 bases, leaving 11 bases not matched to a gene. The length of the CDR3 is 16 residues. CDR1 is SEHNR and CDR2 is FQNEAQ in the germline V gene (reference sequence).

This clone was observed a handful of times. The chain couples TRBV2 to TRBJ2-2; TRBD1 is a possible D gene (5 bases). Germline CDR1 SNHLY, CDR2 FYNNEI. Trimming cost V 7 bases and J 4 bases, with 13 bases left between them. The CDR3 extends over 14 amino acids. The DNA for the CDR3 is TGTGCCAGCATGGCCCAGGGTTTCACCGGGGAGCTGTTTTTT. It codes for CASMAQGFTGELFF.

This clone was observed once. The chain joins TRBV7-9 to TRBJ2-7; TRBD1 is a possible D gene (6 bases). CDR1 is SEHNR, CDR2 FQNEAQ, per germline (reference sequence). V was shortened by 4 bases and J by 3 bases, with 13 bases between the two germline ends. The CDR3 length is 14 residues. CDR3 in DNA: TGTGCCAGCAGCTCCACCGGGACACTCTACGAGCAGTACTTC. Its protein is CASSSTGTLYEQYF.

The CDR3 region has the DNA TGTGCCAGCAGCCCAGGACACCCCTACGAGCAGTACTTC. Residues: CASSPGHPYEQYF. The chain employs TRBV5-6 and TRBJ2-7; D is possibly TRBD1 (5 bases). Deletions cut 4 bases from V and 2 bases from J, with 10 bases between. CDR3 length: 13 residues. Germline CDR1 SGHDT, CDR2 YYEEEE.

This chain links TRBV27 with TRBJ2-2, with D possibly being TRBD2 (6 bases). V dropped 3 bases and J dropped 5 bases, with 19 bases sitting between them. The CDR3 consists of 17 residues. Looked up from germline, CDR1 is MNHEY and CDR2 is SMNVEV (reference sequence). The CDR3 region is CASSLILAGPNTGELFF. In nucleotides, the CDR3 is TGTGCCAGCAGTTTGATCCTCGCGGGACCCAATACCGGGGAGCTGTTTTTT.